The rows below give T cell receptor beta chains drawn from one sample of a study of CD8 T cells in Susac syndrome. In TCRdb, the immunoSEQ multiplex PCR reads were re-called with MiXCR into one record per CDR3 protein. The sample carries 85,000 to 130,000 distinct CDR3 sequences, around 94% recorded once. The specimen was CD8+ T cells from PBMCs. Receptors originate from a human donor with Susac syndrome. Both conserved end residues are part of each CDR3. A D gene is named only where the DNA matches it firmly. Some rows mark clone size as missing; the rest say once, few, many or name a class of expanded clone.

v_gene	abundance	j_gene	d_gene	CDR3aa	CDR3nt
TRBV4-3	-	TRBJ2-3	TRBD2	CASSESSGGAPDTQYF	TGCGCCAGCAGCGAGTCTAGCGGGGGGGCCCCAGATACGCAGTATTTT
TRBV5-6	once	TRBJ2-7	TRBD2	CASSGGTNYEQYF	TGTGCCAGCAGCGGGGGGACTAACTACGAGCAGTACTTC
TRBV9	once	TRBJ1-6	TRBD1	CASSVAGGRGEPLHF	TGTGCCAGCAGCGTAGCAGGGGGCAGGGGAGAACCCCTCCACTTT
TRBV27	-	TRBJ2-6	-	CASSLSIGDGANVLTF	TGTGCCAGCAGTTTATCGATAGGGGATGGGGCCAACGTCCTGACTTTC
TRBV9	-	TRBJ1-5	-	CASSPDQNQPQHF	TGTGCCAGCAGCCCCGACCAGAATCAGCCCCAGCATTTT
TRBV27	-	TRBJ1-5	-	CASRLGSISNQPQHF	TGTGCCAGCAGGCTGGGGTCCATTAGCAATCAGCCCCAGCATTTT
TRBV14	-	TRBJ2-7	-	CASSQGRGYEQYF	TGTGCCAGCAGCCAAGGCAGGGGCTACGAGCAGTACTTC
TRBV6-5	-	TRBJ2-3	TRBD2	CASSSEPPAGGTDTQYF	TGTGCCAGCAGTTCGGAACCACCAGCGGGGGGCACAGATACGCAGTATTTT
TRBV9	-	TRBJ2-7	TRBD1	CASSGMGQGGTDEQYF	TGTGCCAGCAGCGGGATGGGACAGGGCGGTACAGACGAGCAGTACTTC
TRBV25-1	-	TRBJ1-3	-	CASSGGLRNTIYF	TGTGCCAGCAGTGGGGGCCTTCGAAACACCATATATTTT
TRBV12-3/TRBV12-4	-	TRBJ2-3	-	CASRNSRDTQYF	TGTGCCAGCAGAAACTCGCGAGATACGCAGTATTTT
TRBV11-2	-	TRBJ2-3	-	CASSSGKEPQYF	TGTGCCAGCAGCTCAGGGAAAGAACCGCAGTATTTT
TRBV2	-	TRBJ2-7	TRBD1	CASSVDRGNEQYF	TGTGCCAGCAGTGTCGACAGGGGGAACGAGCAGTACTTC
TRBV13	few	TRBJ2-7	TRBD2	CASSRSGGRSYEQYF	TGTGCCAGCAGTCGTAGCGGGGGGAGATCCTACGAGCAGTACTTC
TRBV20-1	-	TRBJ1-2	TRBD1	CSASPTGADGYTF	TGCAGTGCTAGCCCTACAGGGGCGGATGGCTACACCTTC
TRBV7-8	-	TRBJ2-5	TRBD1	CASSEDRGIQETQYF	TGTGCCAGCAGCGAGGACAGGGGGATACAAGAGACCCAGTACTTC
TRBV13	-	TRBJ2-5	TRBD1	CASSNQTGQEEETQYF	TGTGCCAGCAGCAACCAGACAGGGCAGGAAGAGGAGACCCAGTACTTC
TRBV27	-	TRBJ2-7	-	CASSLSPYGGYEQYF	TGTGCCAGCAGTTTATCACCTTATGGGGGCTACGAGCAGTACTTC
TRBV7-2	once	TRBJ1-1	-	CASSPRGHRIEAFF	TGTGCCAGCAGCCCCCGAGGACACAGAATTGAAGCTTTCTTT
TRBV2	-	TRBJ2-5	TRBD2	CASSDPSGGRDQYF	TGTGCCAGCAGTGATCCGAGCGGGGGAAGGGACCAGTACTTC
TRBV9	-	TRBJ2-7	-	CASSKTGAGSSEQYF	TGTGCCAGCAGCAAAACAGGCGCCGGGTCCAGCGAGCAGTACTTC
TRBV4-1	once	TRBJ1-1	TRBD1	CASSQVDREPEAFF	TGCGCCAGCAGCCAAGTCGACAGGGAGCCTGAAGCTTTCTTT
TRBV19	-	TRBJ1-2	-	CACTEDGANYGYTF	TGTGCCTGTACCGAGGACGGAGCTAACTATGGCTACACCTTC
TRBV20-1	once	TRBJ2-1	-	CSARDWTDNEQFF	TGCAGTGCTAGAGATTGGACAGATAATGAGCAGTTCTTC
TRBV3-1	-	TRBJ2-5	TRBD2	CASSPYRGGDSETQYF	TGTGCCAGCAGCCCCTATCGCGGGGGGGACTCGGAGACCCAGTACTTC
TRBV9	once	TRBJ2-7	-	CASSVGQEPLYEQYF	TGTGCCAGCAGCGTAGGGCAGGAGCCCCTCTACGAGCAGTACTTC
TRBV23-1	-	TRBJ2-1	TRBD2	CASSPPGLAGATTYNEQFF	TGCGCCAGCAGTCCACCGGGACTAGCGGGGGCCACAACCTACAATGAGCAGTTCTTC
TRBV12-3/TRBV12-4	-	TRBJ2-1	TRBD2	CASSPTGTSVYNEQFF	TGTGCCAGCAGCCCTACCGGGACTAGCGTCTACAATGAGCAGTTCTTC
TRBV5-6	-	TRBJ2-7	TRBD1	CASSWARGQEEFSYEQYF	TGTGCCAGCAGCTGGGCTAGGGGACAGGAAGAATTCTCCTACGAGCAGTACTTC
TRBV14	-	TRBJ2-2	-	CASSPSAGRLNTGELFF	TGTGCCAGCAGCCCGAGCGCGGGCCGTCTGAACACCGGGGAGCTGTTTTTT
TRBV29-1	-	TRBJ2-1	-	CSVVPAAYNEQFF	TGCAGCGTTGTCCCTGCCGCCTACAATGAGCAGTTCTTC
TRBV6-6	-	TRBJ2-7	TRBD1	CASSTFRGQSSYEQYF	TGTGCCAGCAGTACGTTCCGGGGACAGAGCTCCTACGAGCAGTACTTC
TRBV12-3/TRBV12-4	-	TRBJ2-5	TRBD1	CASTLTGSRETQYF	TGTGCCAGCACCTTGACAGGGAGCAGGGAGACCCAGTACTTC
TRBV20-1	-	TRBJ2-5	-	CSPLASSYQETQYF	TGCAGCCCATTGGCGTCATCGTACCAAGAGACCCAGTACTTC
TRBV9	-	TRBJ2-5	-	CASSVDGAPEETQYF	TGTGCCAGCAGCGTAGACGGGGCCCCCGAAGAGACCCAGTACTTC
TRBV27	-	TRBJ2-7	TRBD2	CASSPAGGPVLEQYF	TGTGCCAGCAGCCCCGCGGGGGGGCCCGTTCTCGAGCAGTACTTC
TRBV2	once	TRBJ1-2	-	CASSGTANYGYTF	TGTGCCAGCAGTGGTACAGCTAACTATGGCTACACCTTC
TRBV7-8	-	TRBJ2-5	TRBD2	CASSLTFGGAPETQYF	TGTGCCAGCAGCCTTACCTTCGGGGGGGCCCCAGAGACCCAGTACTTC
TRBV7-9	-	TRBJ1-1	-	CASSFGRGMNTEAFF	TGTGCCAGCAGCTTCGGCAGGGGAATGAACACTGAAGCTTTCTTT
TRBV29-1	-	TRBJ2-1	-	CSPRTASEQFF	TGCAGCCCCCGGACAGCTAGTGAGCAGTTCTTC
TRBV7-9	-	TRBJ2-5	TRBD2	CASSLATSGGETQYF	TGTGCCAGCAGCTTAGCGACTTCGGGGGGAGAGACCCAGTACTTC
TRBV11-3	-	TRBJ1-1	-	CASSRSGEAEAFF	TGTGCCAGCAGCCGGTCAGGGGAGGCTGAAGCTTTCTTT
TRBV5-1	-	TRBJ1-5	-	CASSLLPSERSNQPQHF	TGCGCCAGCAGCTTATTACCGAGTGAGCGTAGCAATCAGCCCCAGCATTTT
TRBV11-1	-	TRBJ1-2	TRBD1	CASSATGPNYGYTF	TGTGCCAGCAGCGCGACAGGGCCCAACTATGGCTACACCTTC
TRBV2	-	TRBJ1-1	-	CASDMNTEAFF	TGTGCCAGCGATATGAACACTGAAGCTTTCTTT
TRBV29-1	-	TRBJ2-1	-	CSAERVGVAHSEQFF	TGCAGCGCTGAGCGGGTGGGGGTAGCGCACAGTGAGCAGTTCTTC
TRBV20-1	-	TRBJ2-3	-	CSADTRDTDTQYF	TGCAGTGCGGATACTCGAGACACAGATACGCAGTATTTT
TRBV29-1	-	TRBJ1-1	-	CSVEFSLNTEAFF	TGCAGCGTTGAGTTCAGTTTGAACACTGAAGCTTTCTTT
TRBV20-1	once	TRBJ2-7	TRBD1	CRRHRDRVFYEQYF	TGCAGGCGCCACCGGGACAGGGTCTTCTACGAGCAGTACTTC
TRBV19	-	TRBJ2-1	-	CASSINLEQFF	TGTGCCAGTAGTATAAACCTAGAGCAGTTCTTC
TRBV7-6	-	TRBJ1-5	-	CASSLRGEGAGNQPQHF	TGTGCCAGCAGCTTAAGGGGCGAGGGAGCGGGGAATCAGCCCCAGCATTTT
TRBV2	once	TRBJ1-1	-	CASSQITEAFF	TGTGCCAGCTCCCAGATCACTGAAGCTTTCTTT
TRBV20-1	-	TRBJ2-1	-	CSATPSELPYNEQFF	TGCAGTGCTACCCCCTCCGAGCTACCCTACAATGAGCAGTTCTTC
TRBV9	-	TRBJ1-1	-	CASSRTGTQNTEAFF	TGTGCCAGCAGCCGGACCGGGACGCAGAACACTGAAGCTTTCTTT
TRBV10-1	-	TRBJ2-5	TRBD1	CASSETGEETQYF	TGCGCCAGCAGTGAGACAGGGGAAGAGACCCAGTACTTC
TRBV7-2	-	TRBJ1-1	-	CASSFMGDEAFF	TGTGCCAGCAGCTTCATGGGTGATGAAGCTTTCTTT
TRBV11-2	once	TRBJ2-7	-	CASSLGREAYEQYF	TGTGCCAGCAGCTTGGGCAGGGAGGCCTACGAGCAGTACTTC
TRBV7-6	-	TRBJ2-7	-	CASSPPGNEQYF	TGTGCCAGCAGCCCCCCGGGAAACGAGCAGTACTTC
TRBV29-1	-	TRBJ1-2	-	CSVEEGDSGPANYGYTF	TGCAGCGTTGAAGAAGGGGACTCAGGTCCAGCAAACTATGGCTACACCTTC
TRBV19	-	TRBJ1-5	TRBD1	CASSMGQGRQPQHF	TGTGCCAGTAGTATGGGACAGGGTCGTCAGCCCCAGCATTTT